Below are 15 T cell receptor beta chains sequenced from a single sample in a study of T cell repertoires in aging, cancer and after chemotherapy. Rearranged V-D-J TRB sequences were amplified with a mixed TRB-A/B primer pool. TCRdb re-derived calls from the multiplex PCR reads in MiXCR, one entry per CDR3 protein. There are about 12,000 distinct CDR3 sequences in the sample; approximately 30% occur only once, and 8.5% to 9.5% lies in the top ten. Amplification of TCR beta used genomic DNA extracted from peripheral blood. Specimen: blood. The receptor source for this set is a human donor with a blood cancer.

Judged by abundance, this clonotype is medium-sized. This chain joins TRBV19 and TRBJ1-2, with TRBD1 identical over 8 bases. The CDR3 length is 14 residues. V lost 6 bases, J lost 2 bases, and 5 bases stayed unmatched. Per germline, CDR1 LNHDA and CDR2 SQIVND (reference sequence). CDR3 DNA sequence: TGTGCCAGTAGCGGTCAGGGGGCCAACTATGGCTACACCTTC. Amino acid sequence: CASSGQGANYGYTF.

CDR3 nucleotides: TGTGCCAGCAGTGATTCTAGTCTCTCCTACAATGAGCAGTTCTTC. Encoded protein: CASSDSSLSYNEQFF. This rearrangement joins TRBV27 to TRBJ2-1; D remains ambiguous. V lost 5 bases and J 0 bases, leaving 11 bases between the germline ends. This CDR3 contains 15 residues. The V gene's germline CDR1 is MNHEY and CDR2 SMNVEV (reference sequence).

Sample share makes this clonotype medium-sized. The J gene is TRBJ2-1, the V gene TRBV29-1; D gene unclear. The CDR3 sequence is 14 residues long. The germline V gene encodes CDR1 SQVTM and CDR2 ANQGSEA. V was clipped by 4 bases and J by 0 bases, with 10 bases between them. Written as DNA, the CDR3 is TGCAGCGTTGGGGCTTCTAGCTCCTACAATGAGCAGTTCTTC. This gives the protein CSVGASSSYNEQFF.

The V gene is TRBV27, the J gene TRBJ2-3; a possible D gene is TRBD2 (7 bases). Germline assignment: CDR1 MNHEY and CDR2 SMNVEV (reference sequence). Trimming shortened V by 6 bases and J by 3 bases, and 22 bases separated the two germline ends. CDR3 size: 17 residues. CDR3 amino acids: CASSSIHGGGGTDTQYF. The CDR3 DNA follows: TGTGCCAGCAGCTCTATACACGGGGGAGGGGGAACAGATACGCAGTATTTT.

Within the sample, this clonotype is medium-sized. The CDR3 here is CASSSGPNYEQYF. The CDR3 nucleotides read TGTGCCAGCAGCTCGGGACCGAACTACGAGCAGTACTTC. The V call is TRBV7-6, the J call TRBJ2-7; possibly TRBD1 or TRBD2 for D (5 bases each). There are 13 residues in the CDR3. With 4 bases removed from V and 3 bases from J, the gap between germline ends came to 10 bases. Germline V CDR1 and CDR2: SGHVS, FNYEAQ.

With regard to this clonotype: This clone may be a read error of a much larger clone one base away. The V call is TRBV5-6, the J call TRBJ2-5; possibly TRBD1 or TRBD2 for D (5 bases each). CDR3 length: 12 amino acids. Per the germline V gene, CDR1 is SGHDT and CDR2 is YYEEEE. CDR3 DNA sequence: TGTGTCAGCAGCTGGTGGGGGGAGACCCAGTACTTC. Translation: CVSSWWGETQYF.

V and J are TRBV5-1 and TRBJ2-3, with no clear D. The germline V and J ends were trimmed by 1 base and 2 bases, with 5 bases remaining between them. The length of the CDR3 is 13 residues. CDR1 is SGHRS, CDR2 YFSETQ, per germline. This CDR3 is CASSLSYTDTQYF. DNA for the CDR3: TGCGCCAGCAGCTTGTCTTACACAGATACGCAGTATTTT.

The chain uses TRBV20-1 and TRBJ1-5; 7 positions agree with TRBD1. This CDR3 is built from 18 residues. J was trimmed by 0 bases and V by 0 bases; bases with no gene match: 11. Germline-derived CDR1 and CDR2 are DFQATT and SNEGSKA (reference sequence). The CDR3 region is CSARDPDRVHGSNQPQHF. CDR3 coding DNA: TGCAGTGCTAGAGATCCTGACAGGGTACATGGTAGCAATCAGCCCCAGCATTTT.

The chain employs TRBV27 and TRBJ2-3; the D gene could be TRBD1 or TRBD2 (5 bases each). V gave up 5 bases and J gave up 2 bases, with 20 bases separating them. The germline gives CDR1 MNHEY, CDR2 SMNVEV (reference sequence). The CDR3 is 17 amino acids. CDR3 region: CASSPPPGKGLTDTQYF. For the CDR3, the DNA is TGTGCCAGCAGTCCCCCACCCGGGAAGGGGCTCACAGATACGCAGTATTTT.

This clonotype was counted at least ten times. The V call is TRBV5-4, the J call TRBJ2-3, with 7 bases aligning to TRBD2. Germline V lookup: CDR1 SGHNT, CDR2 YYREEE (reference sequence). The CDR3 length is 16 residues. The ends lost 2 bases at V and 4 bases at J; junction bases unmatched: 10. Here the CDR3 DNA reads TGTGCCAGCAGCTTAAAGGCTAGCGGTGGCCCAGATACGCAGTATTTT. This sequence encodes CASSLKASGGPDTQYF.

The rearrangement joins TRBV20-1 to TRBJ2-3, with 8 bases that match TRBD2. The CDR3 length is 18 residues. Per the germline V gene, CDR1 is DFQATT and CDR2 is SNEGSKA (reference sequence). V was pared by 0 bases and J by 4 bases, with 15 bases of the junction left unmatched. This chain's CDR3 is CSARDFRYERGPADTQYF. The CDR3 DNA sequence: TGCAGTGCTAGAGATTTTCGCTATGAGCGGGGGCCGGCAGATACGCAGTATTTT.

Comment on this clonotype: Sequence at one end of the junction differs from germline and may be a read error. The CDR3 region has the DNA TGCGCCAGCAGCTTTAGACAGGCGACAGCATTGAACACTGAAGCTTTCTTT. This sequence encodes CASSFRQATALNTEAFF. This chain uses TRBV5-5 with TRBJ1-1; maybe TRBD1 (6 bases). The CDR3 runs to 17 residues. Per the germline V gene, CDR1 is SGHKS and CDR2 is YYEKEE (reference sequence).

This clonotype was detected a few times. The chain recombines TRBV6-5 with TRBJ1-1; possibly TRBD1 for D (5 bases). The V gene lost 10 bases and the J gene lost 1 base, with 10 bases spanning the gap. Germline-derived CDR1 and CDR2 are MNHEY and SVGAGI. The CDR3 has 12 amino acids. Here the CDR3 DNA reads TGTGCCACGGGAAGGGGGAACACTGAAGCTTTCTTT. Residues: CATGRGNTEAFF.

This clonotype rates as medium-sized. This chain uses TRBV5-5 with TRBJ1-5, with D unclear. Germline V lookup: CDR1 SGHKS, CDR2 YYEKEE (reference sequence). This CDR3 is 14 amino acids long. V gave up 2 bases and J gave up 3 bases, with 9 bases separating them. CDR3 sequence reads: CASSFKGINQPQHF. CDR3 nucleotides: TGTGCCAGCAGCTTTAAAGGAATCAATCAGCCCCAGCATTTT.

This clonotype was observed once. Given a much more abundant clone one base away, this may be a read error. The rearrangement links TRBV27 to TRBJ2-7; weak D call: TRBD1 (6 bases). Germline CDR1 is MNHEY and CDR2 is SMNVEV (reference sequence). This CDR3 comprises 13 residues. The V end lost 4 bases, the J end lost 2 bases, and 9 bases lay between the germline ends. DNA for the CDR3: TGTGCCAGCAGTTACCGGGACACCTACGAGCAGTACTTC. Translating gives CASSYRDTYEQYF.